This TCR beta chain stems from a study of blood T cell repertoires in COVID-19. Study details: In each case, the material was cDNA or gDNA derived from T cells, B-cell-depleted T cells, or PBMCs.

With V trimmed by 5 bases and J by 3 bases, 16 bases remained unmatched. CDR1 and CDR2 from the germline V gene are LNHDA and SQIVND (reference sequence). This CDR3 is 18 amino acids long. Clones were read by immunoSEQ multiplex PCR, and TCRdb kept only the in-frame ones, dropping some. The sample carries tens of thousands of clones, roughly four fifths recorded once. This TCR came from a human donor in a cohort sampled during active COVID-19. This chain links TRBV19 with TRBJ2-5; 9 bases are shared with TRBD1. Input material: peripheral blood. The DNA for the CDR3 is TGTGCCAGTAGTCTACAAGGAGACAGGGACAGGGTGAAAGAGACCCAGTACTTC. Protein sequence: CASSLQGDRDRVKETQYF. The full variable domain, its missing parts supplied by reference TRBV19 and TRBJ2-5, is DGGITQSPKYLFRKEGQNVTLSCEQNLNHDAMYWYRQDPGQGLRLIYYSQIVNDFQKGDIAEGYSVSREKKESFPLTVTSAQKNPTAFYLCASSLQGDRDRVKETQYFGPGTRLLVL.